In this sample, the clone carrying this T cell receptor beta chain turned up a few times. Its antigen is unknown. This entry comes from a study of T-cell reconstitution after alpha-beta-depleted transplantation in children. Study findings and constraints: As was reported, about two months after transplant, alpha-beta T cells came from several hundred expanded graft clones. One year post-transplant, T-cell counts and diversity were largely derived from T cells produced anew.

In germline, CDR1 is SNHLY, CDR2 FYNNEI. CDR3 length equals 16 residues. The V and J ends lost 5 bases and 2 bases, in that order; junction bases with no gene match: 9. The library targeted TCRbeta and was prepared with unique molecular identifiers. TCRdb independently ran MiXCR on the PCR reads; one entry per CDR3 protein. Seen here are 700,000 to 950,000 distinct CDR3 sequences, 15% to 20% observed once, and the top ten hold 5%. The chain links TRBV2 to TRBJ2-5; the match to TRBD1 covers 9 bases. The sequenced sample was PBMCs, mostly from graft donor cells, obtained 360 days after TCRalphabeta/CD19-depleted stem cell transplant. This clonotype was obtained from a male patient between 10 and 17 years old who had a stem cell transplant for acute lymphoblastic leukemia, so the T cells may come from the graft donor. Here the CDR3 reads CASSLRQGVTQETQYF. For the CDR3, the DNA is TGTGCCAGCAGTCTACGACAGGGGGTTACTCAAGAGACCCAGTACTTC.